Listed here are 3 T cell receptor beta chains from one sample, sequenced in a study of yellow fever vaccine responses in identical twins. From the RT-PCR reads, TCRdb called clonotypes with MiXCR, one entry per CDR3 protein. The profile shows under 9,000 distinct CDR3 sequences, approximately 88% of them singletons. Source: T cells from blood (PBMCs), unsorted or a sorted subset (not recorded which), taken before or after yellow fever vaccination (not recorded which). These receptors were collected from a woman between 18 and 29 years old who received the yellow fever vaccine.

This chain uses TRBV7-1 with TRBJ2-2; D is possibly TRBD2 (6 bases). TRBV7-1 is annotated as an ORF whose role is uncertain. The V gene lost 5 bases and the J gene lost 4 bases, with 23 bases spanning the gap. CDR3 length: 18 residues. In DNA, the CDR3 is TGTGCCAGCAGCCCAACCCTCCAAGTCGGGAGCTTCACCGGGGAGCTGTTTTTT. Amino acids: CASSPTLQVGSFTGELFF.

The chain links TRBV29-1 to TRBJ1-1, with TRBD1 matching over 10 bases. Germline V lookup: CDR1 SQVTM, CDR2 ANQGSEA. The length of the CDR3 is 11 residues. V was pared by 7 bases and J by 4 bases, with 0 bases of the junction left unmatched. The CDR3 sequence is CSGDRGTEAFF. In DNA, the CDR3 is TGCAGCGGGGACAGGGGCACTGAAGCTTTCTTT.

The V gene is TRBV13, the J gene TRBJ2-1, with a weak D call TRBD2 (6 bases). With 9 bases removed from V and 5 bases from J, the gap between germline ends came to 17 bases. This CDR3 spans 14 amino acids. The germline CDR1 and CDR2 sequences are PRHDT and FYEKMQ (reference sequence). In DNA, the CDR3 is TGTGCCAGGGCACTAGCTTCTAATAACAATGAGCAGTTCTTC. This codes for CARALASNNNEQFF.